This entry lists 25 T cell receptor beta chains sequenced from one sample in a study of cytomegalovirus exposure and HLA in healthy donors. The table came from immunoSEQ multiplex PCR; TCRdb's copy has only in-frame clones and leaves some out. The sample has approximately 46,000 clones, 93% seen once. The sequenced sample was PBMCs. The receptors come from a woman aged 18-29 years in good health and CMV-seronegative.

The chain employs TRBV19 and TRBJ1-3; D is unclear. This CDR3 has 18 amino acids. CDR1 is LNHDA, CDR2 SQIVND, per germline (reference sequence). V was cut by 5 bases and J by 2 bases, with 22 bases left in between. CDR3: CASSPQIEAWVPGNTIYF. CDR3 DNA: TGTGCCAGTAGTCCCCAAATTGAGGCCTGGGTCCCTGGAAACACCATATATTTT.

Worth noting for this clone: One end of the junction is discordant with germline, which a read error may explain. The chain couples TRBV4-2 to TRBJ1-1, with a weak D call TRBD1 (6 bases). CDR3 length equals 14 residues. CDR1 LGHNA and CDR2 YNFKEQ come from the germline V gene. The chain's CDR3 is CASSFRQENAEAFF. The CDR3, as DNA: TGTGCCAGCAGCTTCCGACAGGAGAACGCTGAAGCTTTCTTT.

J is TRBJ2-5 and V is TRBV6-5, with 12 bases that match TRBD1. Germline assignment: CDR1 MNHEY and CDR2 SVGAGI. The CDR3 sequence is 16 residues long. The J segment lost 5 bases and the V segment lost 4 bases, leaving 8 bases of the junction unmatched. CDR3 amino acids: CASSSGTGGFWETQYF. The CDR3 DNA is TGTGCCAGCAGTTCCGGGACAGGGGGCTTCTGGGAGACCCAGTACTTC.

V gene TRBV5-8 combines with J gene TRBJ1-2; 10 bases line up with TRBD1. The V and J ends lost 4 bases and 4 bases, in that order; junction bases with no gene match: 7. Germline CDR1 and CDR2: SGHTS and YDEGEE. The CDR3 runs 15 residues. CDR3: CASSHRTGGIYGYTF. DNA of the CDR3: TGTGCCAGCAGCCACCGGACAGGGGGTATCTATGGCTACACCTTC.

CDR3: CSVDPGGEQYF. The DNA of the CDR3 is TGCAGCGTTGACCCGGGAGGGGAGCAGTACTTC. V gene TRBV29-1 combines with J gene TRBJ2-7, with 8 bases matching TRBD2. CDR3 length equals 11 residues. Germline V gene data show CDR1 as SQVTM and CDR2 as ANQGSEA. Trimming took 3 bases from V and 7 from J; bases not matched to a gene: 2.

The chain carries TRBV28 and TRBJ1-2; TRBD1 matches at 7 bases. CDR1 is MDHEN, CDR2 SYDVKM, per germline. The J segment lost 1 base and the V segment lost 8 bases, leaving 13 bases of the junction unmatched. The CDR3 consists of 16 residues. The CDR3 sequence: CASFAPEYRGNYGYTF. The CDR3 region has the DNA TGTGCCAGCTTCGCCCCCGAGTACAGGGGTAACTATGGCTACACCTTC.

This clone has only one observation. The chain is built from TRBV7-8 and TRBJ1-5; D is uncertain. The CDR3 loop spans 15 amino acids. CDR1 SGHVS and CDR2 FQNEAQ come from the germline V gene. The V end was cut by 1 base, the J end by 7 bases, with 14 bases between. DNA of the CDR3: TGTGCCAGCAGCTTAGTGGCCCAAATCGGGCAGCCCCAGCATTTT. It encodes CASSLVAQIGQPQHF.

The rearrangement links TRBV13 to TRBJ2-1; possible D gene TRBD2, 6 bases. The germline CDR1 and CDR2 sequences are PRHDT and FYEKMQ (reference sequence). The CDR3 sequence is 14 residues long. V gave up 6 bases and J gave up 6 bases, with 15 bases separating them. The CDR3 bases are TGTGCCAGCAGGGACCATAGCGGAGCCAATGAGCAGTTCTTC. This sequence encodes CASRDHSGANEQFF. Filled out from reference TRBV13 and TRBJ2-1, the complete variable domain reads AAGVIQSPRHLIKEKRETATLKCYPIPRHDTVYWYQQGPGQDPQFLISFYEKMQSDKGSIPDRFSAQQFSDYHSELNMSSLELGDSALYFCASRDHSGANEQFFGPGTRLTVL.

This clone has just one count. This chain links TRBV7-8 with TRBJ2-7; TRBD1 agrees at 9 bases. Germline lookup yields CDR1 SGHVS and CDR2 FQNEAQ. This CDR3 region has 15 residues. Losses at the gene ends were 5 bases for V and 2 bases for J; bases not matched to a gene: 7. CDR3 protein: CASSPGDRVTYEQYF. The CDR3, as DNA: TGTGCCAGCAGCCCCGGGGACAGGGTTACCTACGAGCAGTACTTC.

V and J are TRBV13 and TRBJ2-5; 10 bases line up with TRBD1. The CDR3 length is 16 residues. V shed 3 bases and J 4 bases; nucleotides not matched to a gene: 8. The germline V gene has CDR1 PRHDT and CDR2 FYEKMQ (reference sequence). CDR3 residues: CASSLRDRGSTETQYF. The CDR3 bases are TGTGCCAGCAGCTTGCGGGACAGGGGCAGCACAGAGACCCAGTACTTC. Drawing the rest from reference TRBV13 and TRBJ2-5, the complete variable domain is AAGVIQSPRHLIKEKRETATLKCYPIPRHDTVYWYQQGPGQDPQFLISFYEKMQSDKGSIPDRFSAQQFSDYHSELNMSSLELGDSALYFCASSLRDRGSTETQYFGPGTRLLVL.

The rearrangement links TRBV28 to TRBJ1-2; 7 bases are a match to TRBD1. This CDR3 spans 14 amino acids. J was trimmed by 8 bases and V by 7 bases; bases with no gene match: 13. Germline CDR1 is MDHEN and CDR2 is SYDVKM. The CDR3 loop reads CASTSRDSRSGYTF. CDR3 nucleotide sequence: TGTGCCAGCACTTCCCGGGACAGTAGATCCGGCTACACCTTC.

This chain connects TRBV28 to TRBJ1-2, with a possible D match to TRBD1 (6 bases). The CDR3 loop spans 12 amino acids. Germline CDR1 MDHEN, CDR2 SYDVKM. V was pared by 9 bases and J by 4 bases, with 12 bases between. DNA of the CDR3: TGTGCCAGTTCTTCAGGGGCCTATGGCTACACCTTC. It translates to CASSSGAYGYTF.

The chain couples TRBV10-3 to TRBJ1-2; tentative D call: TRBD1 (6 bases). Trimming left V 5 bases short and J 3 bases short, with 10 bases between. The V gene's germline CDR1 is ENHRY and CDR2 SYGVKD. There are 13 residues in the CDR3. The CDR3 loop reads CAISLEGDYGYTF. Written as DNA, the CDR3 is TGTGCCATCAGTCTAGAGGGGGACTATGGCTACACCTTC.

The chain employs TRBV5-1 and TRBJ1-1; TRBD1 aligns across 8 bases. The germline V gene has CDR1 SGHRS and CDR2 YFSETQ. The CDR3 covers 16 residues. Trimming removed 1 base from V and 4 bases from J; junction bases left unmatched: 9. For the CDR3, the DNA is TGCGCCAGCAGCTTGACCCCGGACAGGGCGGCCACTGAAGCTTTCTTT. Amino acid sequence: CASSLTPDRAATEAFF.

J is TRBJ2-7 and V is TRBV5-6; 7 bases fit TRBD1. Germline V gene sequence: CDR1 SGHDT, CDR2 YYEEEE. Germline trimming cut 4 bases from V and 3 bases from J; bases unmatched to any gene: 1. The CDR3 is 12 residues long. CDR3 sequence: CASSRDSYEQYF. CDR3 DNA sequence: TGTGCCAGCAGCCGGGACAGCTACGAGCAGTACTTC.

The chain carries TRBV6-5 and TRBJ2-3; D is possibly TRBD2 (6 bases). The CDR3 covers 14 residues. The germline CDR1 and CDR2 sequences are MNHEY and SVGAGI. The V and J ends lost 6 bases and 1 base respectively, with 11 bases between them. The CDR3 sequence is CASRYRGGTDTQYF. The CDR3 DNA reads TGTGCCAGCAGGTACCGCGGGGGCACAGATACGCAGTATTTT.

This sequence joins TRBV4-2 and TRBJ2-7; TRBD2 might be the D (6 bases). Per germline, CDR1 LGHNA and CDR2 YNFKEQ. This CDR3 spans 16 amino acids. V was clipped by 0 bases and J by 4 bases, with 16 bases between them. CDR3 bases: TGTGCCAGCAGCCAAGAAGTAGGAGGGTCGGCGTACGAGCAGTACTTC. Translated: CASSQEVGGSAYEQYF.

This rearrangement joins TRBV7-2 to TRBJ2-7; 9 bases match TRBD1. V dropped 1 base and J dropped 2; count of bases not matched to a gene: 0. The CDR3 loop spans 14 amino acids. CDR1 and CDR2 (germline): SGHTA, FQGNSA. CDR3: CASSLDRGPYEQYF. In DNA form, the CDR3 reads TGTGCCAGCAGCTTAGACAGGGGGCCCTACGAGCAGTACTTC.

The rearrangement links TRBV4-1 to TRBJ1-1, with D perhaps TRBD1 (6 bases). CDR1 is MGHRA and CDR2 is YSYEKL in the germline V gene. The CDR3 loop spans 16 amino acids. Trimming cost V 0 bases and J 6 bases, with 17 bases left between them. DNA for the CDR3: TGCGCCAGCAGCCAAGATGTACAGGGAATCTACGCTGAAGCTTTCTTT. Its protein is CASSQDVQGIYAEAFF.

The genes are TRBV27 and TRBJ2-3; D unresolved. V lost 3 bases to trimming and J lost 3 bases, with 10 bases between them. This CDR3 is 14 amino acids long. The germline V gene encodes CDR1 MNHEY and CDR2 SMNVEV (reference sequence). The DNA of the CDR3 is TGTGCCAGCAGTTTGGAACTATCTACAGATACGCAGTATTTT. Encoded protein: CASSLELSTDTQYF.

J is TRBJ1-2 and V is TRBV5-6; 8 bases agree with TRBD1. The junction had 11 bases not matched to a gene; V was cut back by 3 bases and J by 4 bases. Germline values: CDR1 SGHDT, CDR2 YYEEEE. The CDR3 extends over 16 amino acids. CDR3 in amino acids: CASSSGTGPTIYGYTF. The CDR3 DNA reads TGTGCCAGCAGCTCCGGGACAGGACCAACTATCTATGGCTACACCTTC.

Note on this clone: The junction departs from germline at one end; a sequencing error may be responsible. The chain employs TRBV23-1 and TRBJ1-1; no definite D call. TRBV23-1 counts as an open reading frame of uncertain function. The CDR3 runs 18 residues. The CDR3 nucleotides are TGCGCCAGCAGTCAATCCGGGGTGCGGGGAGACGGGAACCCTGAAGCTTTCTTT. It is translated as CASSQSGVRGDGNPEAFF.

The J gene is TRBJ2-5, the V gene TRBV2; D remains unclear. This CDR3 region has 13 residues. Germline V gene lookup returns CDR1 SNHLY and CDR2 FYNNEI. V was clipped by 2 bases and J by 4 bases, with 8 bases between them. CDR3 residues: CASSEYTGETQYF. DNA for the CDR3: TGTGCCAGCAGTGAATACACGGGAGAGACCCAGTACTTC. The variable domain in full, with the rest retrieved from reference TRBV2 and TRBJ2-5, is EPEVTQTPSHQVTQMGQEVILRCVPISNHLYFYWYRQILGQKVEFLVSFYNNEISEKSEIFDDQFSVERPDGSNFTLKIRSTKLEDSAMYFCASSEYTGETQYFGPGTRLLVL.

This clone showed up just once. The chain joins TRBV6-5 to TRBJ1-5; D is unclear. CDR3 length: 13 residues. Germline V gives CDR1 MNHEY, CDR2 SVGAGI. Trimming took off 4 bases at V and 7 bases at J, with 11 bases between the two ends. Written as DNA, the CDR3 is TGTGCCAGCAGTTGGTCCGGGGAACAGCCCCAGCATTTT. As protein: CASSWSGEQPQHF.

V and J are TRBV19 and TRBJ1-1; a possible D gene is TRBD1 (5 bases). This CDR3 is 14 amino acids long. V was cut by 10 bases and J by 6 bases, with 21 bases left in between. CDR1 is LNHDA, CDR2 SQIVND, per germline (reference sequence). The CDR3 DNA reads as TGTGCCACCATCGACCTGGGACGGGGGGCTGAAGCTTTCTTT. It yields the protein CATIDLGRGAEAFF. Looking up the rest from reference TRBV19 and TRBJ1-1 gives the full variable domain: DGGITQSPKYLFRKEGQNVTLSCEQNLNHDAMYWYRQDPGQGLRLIYYSQIVNDFQKGDIAEGYSVSREKKESFPLTVTSAQKNPTAFYLCATIDLGRGAEAFFGQGTRLTVV.